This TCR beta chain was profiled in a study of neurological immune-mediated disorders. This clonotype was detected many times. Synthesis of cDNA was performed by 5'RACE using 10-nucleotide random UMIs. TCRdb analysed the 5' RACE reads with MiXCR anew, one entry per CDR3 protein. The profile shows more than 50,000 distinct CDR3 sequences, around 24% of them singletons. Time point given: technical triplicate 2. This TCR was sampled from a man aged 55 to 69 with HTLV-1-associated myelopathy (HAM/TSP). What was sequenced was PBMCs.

The CDR3 is CASSTQFQETQYF. CDR3 DNA sequence: TGCGCCAGCAGCACGCAGTTCCAAGAGACCCAGTACTTC. The chain joins TRBV4-1 to TRBJ2-5, with D uncertain. This CDR3 comprises 13 residues. With 5 bases removed from V and 1 base from J, the gap between germline ends came to 8 bases. Germline CDR1 and CDR2: MGHRA and YSYEKL.